These T cell receptor beta chains were read from a single sample in a study of cytotoxic CD8 clonotypes in ibrutinib-treated CLL. Profiling relied on immunoSEQ multiplex PCR, and the TCRdb table lists in-frame clones only, not all of them. The repertoire holds 300,000 to 400,000 clones, with over 55% as singletons. The sequenced sample was PBMCs, obtained after 36 months of ibrutinib treatment. The source of these receptors is a human donor with chronic lymphocytic leukemia. The CDR3 runs from the conserved cysteine through the conserved F or W. The order of the fields is J gene, CDR3 length, clone size, D gene, V gene, CDR3 protein, CDR3 DNA. The D gene is left open where the match is weak. Only part of the rows carry a size: once, few, many, or a class if the clone is expanded.

j_gene: TRBJ2-5; len: 15; abundance: NA; d_gene: TRBD1; v_gene: TRBV25-1; CDR3aa: CASTRGGTGRTAQYF; CDR3nt: TGTGCCAGCACCAGGGGCGGGACAGGCAGGACGGCCCAGTACTTC
j_gene: TRBJ1-1; len: 13; abundance: NA; d_gene: NA; v_gene: TRBV7-8; CDR3aa: CASSLGRVTEAFF; CDR3nt: TGTGCCAGCAGCCTAGGGAGGGTTACTGAAGCTTTCTTT
j_gene: TRBJ1-1; len: 13; abundance: NA; d_gene: NA; v_gene: TRBV6-5; CDR3aa: CASSYSSTAEAFF; CDR3nt: TGTGCCAGCAGTTACTCGAGTACGGCTGAAGCTTTCTTT
j_gene: TRBJ2-7; len: 16; abundance: few; d_gene: TRBD2; v_gene: TRBV2; CDR3aa: CASSRGLAGGSYEQYF; CDR3nt: TGTGCCAGCAGCCGCGGACTAGCGGGGGGAAGCTACGAGCAGTACTTC
j_gene: TRBJ1-5; len: 13; abundance: NA; d_gene: NA; v_gene: TRBV25-1; CDR3aa: CASSDYGNQPQHF; CDR3nt: TGTGCCAGCAGCGATTACGGCAATCAGCCCCAGCATTTT
j_gene: TRBJ2-7; len: 11; abundance: once; d_gene: NA; v_gene: TRBV20-1; CDR3aa: CSARLGYEQYF; CDR3nt: TGCAGTGCTAGACTTGGCTACGAGCAGTACTTC
j_gene: TRBJ1-2; len: 15; abundance: NA; d_gene: TRBD1; v_gene: TRBV5-4; CDR3aa: CASSAGQADLYGYTF; CDR3nt: TGTGCCAGCAGCGCGGGACAGGCGGACCTCTATGGCTACACCTTC
j_gene: TRBJ1-2; len: 14; abundance: NA; d_gene: TRBD1; v_gene: TRBV6-5; CDR3aa: CASSFGTANYGYTF; CDR3nt: TGTGCCAGCAGCTTTGGGACAGCTAACTATGGCTACACCTTC
j_gene: TRBJ1-3; len: 17; abundance: NA; d_gene: NA; v_gene: TRBV2; CDR3aa: CASREGDGRLSGNTIYF; CDR3nt: TGTGCCAGCAGAGAAGGGGACGGGCGGCTCTCTGGAAACACCATATATTTT
j_gene: TRBJ2-7; len: 13; abundance: NA; d_gene: NA; v_gene: TRBV6-5; CDR3aa: CASKGGGRFGQYF; CDR3nt: TGTGCCAGCAAAGGTGGAGGGCGATTTGGGCAGTACTTC
j_gene: TRBJ1-5; len: 18; abundance: NA; d_gene: NA; v_gene: TRBV4-1; CDR3aa: CASSPKPAGRGVNQPQHF; CDR3nt: TGCGCCAGCAGCCCAAAGCCGGCAGGGCGAGGGGTCAATCAGCCCCAGCATTTT
j_gene: TRBJ2-7; len: 13; abundance: few; d_gene: TRBD1; v_gene: TRBV28; CDR3aa: CASTRTGFYEQYF; CDR3nt: TGTGCCAGCACAAGGACAGGGTTCTACGAGCAGTACTTC
j_gene: TRBJ1-5; len: 15; abundance: NA; d_gene: TRBD1; v_gene: TRBV2; CDR3aa: CATQEVQGINQPQHF; CDR3nt: TGTGCCACCCAGGAGGTACAGGGGATAAATCAGCCCCAGCATTTT
j_gene: TRBJ1-5; len: 12; abundance: NA; d_gene: NA; v_gene: TRBV18; CDR3aa: CASSRGGQPQHF; CDR3nt: TGTGCCAGCTCGAGAGGGGGTCAGCCCCAGCATTTT
j_gene: TRBJ2-7; len: 15; abundance: NA; d_gene: NA; v_gene: TRBV5-1; CDR3aa: CASSLVPGQTYEQYF; CDR3nt: TGCGCCAGCAGCTTGGTTCCGGGCCAAACCTACGAGCAGTACTTC
j_gene: TRBJ1-5; len: 14; abundance: NA; d_gene: NA; v_gene: TRBV19; CDR3aa: CASSIGRGYQPQHF; CDR3nt: TGTGCCAGTAGTATTGGTCGAGGGTATCAGCCCCAGCATTTT
j_gene: TRBJ2-7; len: 16; abundance: NA; d_gene: TRBD1; v_gene: TRBV5-1; CDR3aa: CASSIRPGQGAGEQYF; CDR3nt: TGCGCCAGCAGCATCCGACCGGGACAGGGGGCGGGTGAGCAGTACTTC
j_gene: TRBJ2-7; len: 16; abundance: NA; d_gene: TRBD1; v_gene: TRBV6-6; CDR3aa: CASSYAPGTGRNEQYF; CDR3nt: TGTGCCAGCAGTTACGCCCCCGGGACAGGGAGGAACGAGCAGTACTTC
j_gene: TRBJ2-7; len: 14; abundance: NA; d_gene: NA; v_gene: TRBV4-1; CDR3aa: CASSQVAWTYEQYF; CDR3nt: TGCGCCAGCAGCCAAGTAGCATGGACCTACGAGCAGTACTTC
j_gene: TRBJ2-7; len: 15; abundance: once; d_gene: TRBD2; v_gene: TRBV29-1; CDR3aa: CSVADTSGRADEQYF; CDR3nt: TGCAGCGTTGCCGATACTAGCGGGAGGGCAGACGAGCAGTACTTC
j_gene: TRBJ2-7; len: 13; abundance: NA; d_gene: NA; v_gene: TRBV30; CDR3aa: CAWTLTGPYEQYF; CDR3nt: TGTGCCTGGACCCTGACAGGCCCCTACGAGCAGTACTTC
j_gene: TRBJ2-3; len: 16; abundance: NA; d_gene: NA; v_gene: TRBV7-9; CDR3aa: CASSLRRGPSTDTQYF; CDR3nt: TGTGCCAGCAGCTTACGGCGGGGGCCTAGCACAGATACGCAGTATTTT
j_gene: TRBJ2-5; len: 13; abundance: few; d_gene: NA; v_gene: TRBV7-3; CDR3aa: CASSLLGQETQYF; CDR3nt: TGTGCCAGCAGCTTATTGGGGCAAGAGACCCAGTACTTC
j_gene: TRBJ2-1; len: 15; abundance: NA; d_gene: TRBD2; v_gene: TRBV9; CDR3aa: CASSVSGGSYNEQFF; CDR3nt: TGTGCCAGCAGCGTTAGCGGGGGCTCCTACAATGAGCAGTTCTTC
j_gene: TRBJ2-7; len: 13; abundance: NA; d_gene: NA; v_gene: TRBV19; CDR3aa: CASSMGPAYEQYF; CDR3nt: TGTGCCAGTAGTATGGGACCGGCCTACGAGCAGTACTTC
j_gene: TRBJ2-7; len: 14; abundance: NA; d_gene: NA; v_gene: TRBV5-1; CDR3aa: CASSLAGQSYEQYF; CDR3nt: TGCGCCAGCAGCTTGGCCGGCCAATCCTACGAGCAGTACTTC
j_gene: TRBJ2-1; len: 13; abundance: few; d_gene: NA; v_gene: TRBV4-1; CDR3aa: CASSPLVGNEQFF; CDR3nt: TGCGCCAGCAGCCCGCTCGTCGGAAATGAGCAGTTCTTC
j_gene: TRBJ2-3; len: 16; abundance: NA; d_gene: TRBD2; v_gene: TRBV7-9; CDR3aa: CASSSDWGLASDTQYF; CDR3nt: TGTGCCAGCAGCTCCGACTGGGGACTAGCATCAGATACGCAGTATTTT
j_gene: TRBJ2-5; len: 13; abundance: NA; d_gene: TRBD2; v_gene: TRBV5-4; CDR3aa: CASGTSGQETQYF; CDR3nt: TGTGCCAGCGGGACTAGCGGGCAAGAGACCCAGTACTTC
j_gene: TRBJ2-2; len: 14; abundance: NA; d_gene: NA; v_gene: TRBV7-9; CDR3aa: CASSFLVTTGELFF; CDR3nt: TGTGCCAGCAGCTTTTTAGTCACCACCGGGGAGCTGTTTTTT
j_gene: TRBJ2-1; len: 15; abundance: once; d_gene: TRBD2; v_gene: TRBV29-1; CDR3aa: CSVVGTSHSYNEQFF; CDR3nt: TGCAGCGTTGTTGGGACTAGCCACTCCTACAATGAGCAGTTCTTC
j_gene: TRBJ1-2; len: 15; abundance: NA; d_gene: TRBD1; v_gene: TRBV27; CDR3aa: CASSPRTGFGYGYTF; CDR3nt: TGTGCCAGCAGTCCCCGGACAGGGTTTGGCTATGGCTACACCTTC
j_gene: TRBJ2-2; len: 14; abundance: NA; d_gene: NA; v_gene: TRBV27; CDR3aa: CASSLYQLSGELFF; CDR3nt: TGTGCCAGCAGTTTATACCAGCTCTCCGGGGAGCTGTTTTTT
j_gene: TRBJ1-6; len: 13; abundance: NA; d_gene: NA; v_gene: TRBV19; CDR3aa: CASSPGRFVSLHF; CDR3nt: TGTGCCAGTAGTCCAGGACGGTTTGTCTCCCTCCACTTT
j_gene: TRBJ2-7; len: 14; abundance: few; d_gene: NA; v_gene: TRBV5-1; CDR3aa: CASSLATREDEQYF; CDR3nt: TGCGCCAGCAGCTTGGCCACAAGAGAAGACGAGCAGTACTTC
j_gene: TRBJ2-3; len: 15; abundance: NA; d_gene: NA; v_gene: TRBV6-1; CDR3aa: CASRPDSGSTDTQYF; CDR3nt: TGTGCCAGCAGGCCAGATAGCGGCTCCACAGATACGCAGTATTTT
j_gene: TRBJ2-7; len: 15; abundance: once; d_gene: NA; v_gene: TRBV19; CDR3aa: CASSIAGQSSYEQYF; CDR3nt: TGTGCCAGTAGTATAGCTGGACAGAGCTCCTACGAGCAGTACTTC
j_gene: TRBJ2-1; len: 15; abundance: once; d_gene: TRBD2; v_gene: TRBV2; CDR3aa: CASPGASGRYNEQFF; CDR3nt: TGTGCCAGCCCGGGGGCTAGCGGGCGTTACAATGAGCAGTTCTTC
j_gene: TRBJ2-7; len: 14; abundance: few; d_gene: NA; v_gene: TRBV27; CDR3aa: CASSWNWAGNEQYF; CDR3nt: TGTGCCAGCAGTTGGAACTGGGCAGGGAACGAGCAGTACTTC
j_gene: TRBJ2-1; len: 15; abundance: NA; d_gene: TRBD1; v_gene: TRBV28; CDR3aa: CASRSPATGGYEQFF; CDR3nt: TGTGCCAGCAGGTCCCCCGCGACAGGGGGCTATGAGCAGTTCTTC
j_gene: TRBJ2-3; len: 15; abundance: NA; d_gene: TRBD2; v_gene: TRBV5-8; CDR3aa: CASSLGLVGTDTQYF; CDR3nt: TGTGCCAGCAGCCTGGGACTAGTGGGCACAGATACGCAGTATTTT
j_gene: TRBJ1-6; len: 15; abundance: few; d_gene: NA; v_gene: TRBV6-1; CDR3aa: CASSELMSYNSPLHF; CDR3nt: TGTGCCAGCAGTGAACTTATGAGTTATAATTCACCCCTCCACTTT
j_gene: TRBJ1-5; len: 15; abundance: once; d_gene: TRBD1; v_gene: TRBV27; CDR3aa: CASVGGPYSNQPQHF; CDR3nt: TGTGCCAGCGTAGGGGGCCCATATAGCAATCAGCCCCAGCATTTT
j_gene: TRBJ2-5; len: 19; abundance: NA; d_gene: TRBD2; v_gene: TRBV5-1; CDR3aa: CASRDIRLAGGLRKETQYF; CDR3nt: TGCGCCAGCAGAGATATTCGACTAGCGGGGGGCCTGAGAAAAGAGACCCAGTACTTC
j_gene: TRBJ1-5; len: 14; abundance: NA; d_gene: NA; v_gene: TRBV28; CDR3aa: CASTIDRSNQPQHF; CDR3nt: TGTGCCAGCACTATAGACAGGAGCAATCAGCCCCAGCATTTT
j_gene: TRBJ2-7; len: 14; abundance: NA; d_gene: TRBD2; v_gene: TRBV29-1; CDR3aa: CSVEGLAGEYEQYF; CDR3nt: TGCAGCGTTGAGGGACTAGCGGGAGAATACGAGCAGTACTTC
j_gene: TRBJ2-1; len: 10; abundance: NA; d_gene: NA; v_gene: TRBV20-1; CDR3aa: CSARDNEQFF; CDR3nt: TGCAGTGCTAGGGACAATGAGCAGTTCTTC
j_gene: TRBJ2-7; len: 17; abundance: NA; d_gene: NA; v_gene: TRBV11-3; CDR3aa: CASSLGVLGTPFEEQYF; CDR3nt: TGTGCCAGCAGCTTAGGGGTTTTGGGTACTCCGTTTGAAGAGCAGTACTTC
j_gene: TRBJ2-7; len: 14; abundance: NA; d_gene: NA; v_gene: TRBV7-2; CDR3aa: CASSLWAGLYEQYF; CDR3nt: TGTGCCAGCAGCTTATGGGCAGGACTTTACGAGCAGTACTTC
j_gene: TRBJ1-2; len: 12; abundance: few; d_gene: NA; v_gene: TRBV29-1; CDR3aa: CSAGAGRDGYTF; CDR3nt: TGCAGCGCTGGGGCCGGTAGAGATGGCTACACCTTC
j_gene: TRBJ1-2; len: 16; abundance: NA; d_gene: NA; v_gene: TRBV5-1; CDR3aa: CASSFLGGAYNYGYTF; CDR3nt: TGCGCCAGCAGCTTTCTGGGGGGCGCCTACAACTATGGCTACACCTTC
j_gene: TRBJ2-2; len: 13; abundance: NA; d_gene: NA; v_gene: TRBV6-5; CDR3aa: CASSYGRTGELFF; CDR3nt: TGTGCCAGCAGTTATGGGCGCACCGGGGAGCTGTTTTTT
j_gene: TRBJ1-5; len: 15; abundance: NA; d_gene: TRBD1; v_gene: TRBV19; CDR3aa: CASSRSTGWHQPQHF; CDR3nt: TGTGCCAGTAGTAGATCGACAGGGTGGCATCAGCCCCAGCATTTT
j_gene: TRBJ2-7; len: 15; abundance: NA; d_gene: TRBD2; v_gene: TRBV5-5; CDR3aa: CASSSTSGHPYEQYF; CDR3nt: TGTGCCAGCAGCTCGACTAGCGGGCACCCCTACGAGCAGTACTTC
j_gene: TRBJ2-7; len: 14; abundance: few; d_gene: NA; v_gene: TRBV5-1; CDR3aa: CASSLALNTYEQYF; CDR3nt: TGCGCCAGCAGCTTGGCGCTCAACACCTACGAGCAGTACTTC
j_gene: TRBJ2-5; len: 14; abundance: NA; d_gene: NA; v_gene: TRBV2; CDR3aa: CASSLRYYQETQYF; CDR3nt: TGTGCCAGCAGCCTCAGGTACTACCAAGAGACCCAGTACTTC
j_gene: TRBJ1-3; len: 14; abundance: NA; d_gene: NA; v_gene: TRBV6-7; CDR3aa: CASSMRTEFDTIYF; CDR3nt: TGTGCCAGCAGTATGCGGACGGAGTTCGACACCATATATTTT